This is a list of T cell receptor beta chains from one sample in a study of CD8+ T cells in alopecia areata. Clones were sequenced by immunoSEQ multiplex PCR, and TCRdb holds only the in-frame ones, with some missing. This table holds around 190,000 clones, more than 55% found once. The input for sequencing was CD4+ T cells sorted from blood, taken at week 4, from a patient treated with tofacitinib. The receptor set was obtained from a human donor with alopecia areata. Each CDR3 is given with its conserved first and last residue. D genes are given only for firm matches. For some rows the clone size is stated as once, few or many, or as a class when expanded; others skip it.

v_call,j_call,d_call,clone_size,cdr3_nt,cdr3_aa
TRBV29-1,TRBJ1-2,.,.,TGCAGCGTTGAAGACGGGGAAGGCTACACCTTC,CSVEDGEGYTF
TRBV27,TRBJ1-5,TRBD1,once,TGTGCCAGCAGGGACAGGGATCAGCCCCAGCATTTT,CASRDRDQPQHF
TRBV10-3,TRBJ2-7,.,.,TGTGCCATCAGTGAGTCCACGACCTACGAGCAGTACTTC,CAISESTTYEQYF
TRBV7-8,TRBJ1-2,TRBD1,.,TGTGCCAGCAGCTGGACAGGGGACTATGGCTACACCTTC,CASSWTGDYGYTF
TRBV6-6,TRBJ1-5,.,.,TGTGCCAGCAGATCGGGAACAGGCCCAATCATGCCCCAGCATTTT,CASRSGTGPIMPQHF
TRBV7-2,TRBJ1-2,.,.,TGTGCCAGCAGCTTAGGGGTGGTGAACTATGGCTACACCTTC,CASSLGVVNYGYTF
TRBV7-9,TRBJ2-7,TRBD1,.,TGTGCCGGGGGACAGTTCTACGAGCAGTACTTC,CAGGQFYEQYF
TRBV7-2,TRBJ2-7,TRBD1,.,TGTGCCAGCAGCCCACAGGGACAGGGGACGTACGAGCAGTACTTC,CASSPQGQGTYEQYF
TRBV29-1,TRBJ2-5,.,few,TGCAGCGTGGTACGAGGGGGGAGTCGGCCCCATTCGGAGACCCAGTACTTC,CSVVRGGSRPHSETQYF
TRBV2,TRBJ2-3,.,.,TGTGCCAGCAGTGAAGCGGGAGTCCCCACAGATACGCAGTATTTT,CASSEAGVPTDTQYF
TRBV29-1,TRBJ2-3,TRBD2,.,TGCAGCGTTGGCCCTTGGGTAGGACTAGCAACAGATACGCAGTATTTT,CSVGPWVGLATDTQYF
TRBV15,TRBJ2-6,TRBD1,.,TGTGCCACCAGCACTACACGGACAGGGGGCTCGGGGGCCAACGTCCTGACTTTC,CATSTTRTGGSGANVLTF
TRBV29-1,TRBJ2-1,TRBD1,.,TGCAGCGTATTACCAGGGGGCAATGAGCAGTTCTTC,CSVLPGGNEQFF
TRBV10-3,TRBJ2-1,TRBD2,.,TGTGCCATCGAGAGACTAGCGGGAACCAATGAGCAGTTCTTC,CAIERLAGTNEQFF
TRBV6-1,TRBJ2-7,.,once,TGTGCCAGCAGTGCCACGGACGGAACCTACGAGCAGTACTTC,CASSATDGTYEQYF
TRBV5-1,TRBJ2-7,.,.,TGCGCCAGCAGCTCCCATCCGGGAACGTACGAGCAGTACTTC,CASSSHPGTYEQYF
TRBV20-1,TRBJ2-7,.,once,TGCAGTGCTAGCGGGACAGAGCAGTACTTC,CSASGTEQYF
TRBV5-1,TRBJ2-1,.,.,TGCGCCAGCAGCTTTAGGGGGGAAAGAAATGAGCAGTTCTTC,CASSFRGERNEQFF
TRBV30,TRBJ2-5,.,.,TGTGCCTGGAGTGGAAGGGAGACCCAGTACTTC,CAWSGRETQYF
TRBV28,TRBJ2-7,.,.,TGTGCCAGCAGTTCCCAAGACAGCAAGATCTACGAGCAGTACTTC,CASSSQDSKIYEQYF